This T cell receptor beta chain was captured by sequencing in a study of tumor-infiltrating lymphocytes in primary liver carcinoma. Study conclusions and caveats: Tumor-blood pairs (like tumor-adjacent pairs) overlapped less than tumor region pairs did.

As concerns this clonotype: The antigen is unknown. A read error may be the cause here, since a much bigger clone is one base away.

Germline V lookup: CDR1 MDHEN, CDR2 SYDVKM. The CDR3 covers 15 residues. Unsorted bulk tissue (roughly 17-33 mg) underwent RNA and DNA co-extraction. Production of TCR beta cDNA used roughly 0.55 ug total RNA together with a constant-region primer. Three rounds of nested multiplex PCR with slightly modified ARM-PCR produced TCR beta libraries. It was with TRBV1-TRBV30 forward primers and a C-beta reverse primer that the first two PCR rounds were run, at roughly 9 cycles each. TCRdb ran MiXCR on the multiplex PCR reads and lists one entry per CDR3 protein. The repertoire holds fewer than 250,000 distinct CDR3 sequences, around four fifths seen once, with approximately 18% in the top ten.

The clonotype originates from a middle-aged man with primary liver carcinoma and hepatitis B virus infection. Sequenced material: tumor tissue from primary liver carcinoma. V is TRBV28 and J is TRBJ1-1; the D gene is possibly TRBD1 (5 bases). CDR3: CDSSPLRGVRTEAFF. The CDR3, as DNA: TGTGACAGCAGCCCCCTACGGGGGGTACGCACTGAAGCTTTCTTT.